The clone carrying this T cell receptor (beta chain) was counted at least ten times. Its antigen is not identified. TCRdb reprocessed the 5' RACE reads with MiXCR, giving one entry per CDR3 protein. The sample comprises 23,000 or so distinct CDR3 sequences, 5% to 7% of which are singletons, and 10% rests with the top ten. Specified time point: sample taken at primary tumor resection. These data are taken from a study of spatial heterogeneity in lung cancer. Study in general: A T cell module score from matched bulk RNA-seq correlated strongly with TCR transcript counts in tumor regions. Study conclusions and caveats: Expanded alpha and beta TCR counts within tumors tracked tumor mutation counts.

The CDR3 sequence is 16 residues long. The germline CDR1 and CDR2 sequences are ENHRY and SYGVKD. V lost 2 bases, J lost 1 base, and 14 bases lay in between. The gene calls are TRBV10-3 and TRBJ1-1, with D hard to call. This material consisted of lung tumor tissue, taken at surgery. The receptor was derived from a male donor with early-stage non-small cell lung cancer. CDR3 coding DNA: TGTGCCATCAGTGAGGGTCCCTCGGGGAAGAACACTGAAGCTTTCTTT. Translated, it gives CAISEGPSGKNTEAFF.